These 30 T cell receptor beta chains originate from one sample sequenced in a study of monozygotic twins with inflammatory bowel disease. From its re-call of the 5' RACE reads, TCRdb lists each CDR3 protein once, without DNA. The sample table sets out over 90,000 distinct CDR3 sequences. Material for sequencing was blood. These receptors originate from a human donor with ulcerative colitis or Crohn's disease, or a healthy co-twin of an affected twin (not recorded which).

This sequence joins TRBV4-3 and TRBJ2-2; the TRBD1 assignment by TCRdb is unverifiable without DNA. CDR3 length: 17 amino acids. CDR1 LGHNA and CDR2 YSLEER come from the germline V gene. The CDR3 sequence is CASSQAATGGAHGELFF.

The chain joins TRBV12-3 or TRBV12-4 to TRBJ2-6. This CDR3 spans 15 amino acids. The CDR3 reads CASSLHFSGANVLTF.

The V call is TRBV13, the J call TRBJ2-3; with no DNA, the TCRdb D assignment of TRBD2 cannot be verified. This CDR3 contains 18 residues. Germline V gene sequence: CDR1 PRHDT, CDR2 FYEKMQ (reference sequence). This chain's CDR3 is CASSRSRKTSVSTDTQYF.

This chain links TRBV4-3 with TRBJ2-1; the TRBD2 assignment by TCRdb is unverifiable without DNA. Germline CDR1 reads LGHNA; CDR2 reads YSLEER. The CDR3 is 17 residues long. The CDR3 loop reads CASSQDRYDYDYNEQFF.

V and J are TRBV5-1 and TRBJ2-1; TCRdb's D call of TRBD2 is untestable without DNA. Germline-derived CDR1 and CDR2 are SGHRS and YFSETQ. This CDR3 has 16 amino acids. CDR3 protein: CASSFNIGTSSGQQFF. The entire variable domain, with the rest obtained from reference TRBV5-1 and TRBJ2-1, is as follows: KAGVTQTPRYLIKTRGQQVTLSCSPISGHRSVSWYQQTPGQGLQFLFEYFSETQRNKGNFPGRFSGRQFSNSRSEMNVSTLELGDSALYLCASSFNIGTSSGQQFFGPGTRLTVL.

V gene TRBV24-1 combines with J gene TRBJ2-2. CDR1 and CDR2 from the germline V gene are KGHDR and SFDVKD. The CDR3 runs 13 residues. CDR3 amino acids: CATSDSGTGELFF.

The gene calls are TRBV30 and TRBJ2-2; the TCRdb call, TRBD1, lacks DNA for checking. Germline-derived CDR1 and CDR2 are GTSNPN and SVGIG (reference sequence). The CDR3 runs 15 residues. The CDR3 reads CAWSVRGGSTGELFF. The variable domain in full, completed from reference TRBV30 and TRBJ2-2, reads SQTIHQWPATLVQPVGSPLSLECTVEGTSNPNLYWYRQAAGRGLQLLFYSVGIGQISSEVPQNLSASRPQDRQFILSSKKLLLSDSGFYLCAWSVRGGSTGELFFGEGSRLTVL.

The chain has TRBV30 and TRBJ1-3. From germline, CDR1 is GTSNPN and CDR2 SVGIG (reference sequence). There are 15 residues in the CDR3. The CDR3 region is CAWSAQGTSGNTIYF.

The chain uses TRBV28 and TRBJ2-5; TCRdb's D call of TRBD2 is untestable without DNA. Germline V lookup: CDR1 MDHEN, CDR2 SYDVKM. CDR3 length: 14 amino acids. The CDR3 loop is CASSRLAGFETQYF. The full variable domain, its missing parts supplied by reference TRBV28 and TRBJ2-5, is DVKVTQSSRYLVKRTGEKVFLECVQDMDHENMFWYRQDPGLGLRLIYFSYDVKMKEKGDIPEGYSVSREKKERFSLILESASTNQTSMYLCASSRLAGFETQYFGPGTRLLVL.

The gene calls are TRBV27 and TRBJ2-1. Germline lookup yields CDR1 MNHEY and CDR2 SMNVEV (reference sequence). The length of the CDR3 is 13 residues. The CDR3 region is CASSLYSYNEQFF.

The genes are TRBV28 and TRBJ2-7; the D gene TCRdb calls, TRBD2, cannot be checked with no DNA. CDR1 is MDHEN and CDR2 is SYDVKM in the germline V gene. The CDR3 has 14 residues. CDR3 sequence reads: CASTSGRPPYEQYF.

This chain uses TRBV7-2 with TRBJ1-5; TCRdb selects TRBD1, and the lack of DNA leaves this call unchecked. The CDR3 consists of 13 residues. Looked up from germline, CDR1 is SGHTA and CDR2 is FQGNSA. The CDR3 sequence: CASSITLGQPQHF.

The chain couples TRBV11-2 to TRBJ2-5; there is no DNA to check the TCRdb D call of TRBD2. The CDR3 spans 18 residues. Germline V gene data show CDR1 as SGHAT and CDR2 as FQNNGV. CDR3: CASASGTSGGPGQETQYF.

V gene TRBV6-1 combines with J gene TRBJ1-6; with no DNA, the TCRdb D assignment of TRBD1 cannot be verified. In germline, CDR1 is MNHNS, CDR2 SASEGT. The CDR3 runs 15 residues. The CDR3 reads CASSEGQVYNSPLHF.

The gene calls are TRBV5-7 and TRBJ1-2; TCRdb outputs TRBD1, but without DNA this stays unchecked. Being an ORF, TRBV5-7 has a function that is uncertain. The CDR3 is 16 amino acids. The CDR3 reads CASSGIRDRTNYGYTF.

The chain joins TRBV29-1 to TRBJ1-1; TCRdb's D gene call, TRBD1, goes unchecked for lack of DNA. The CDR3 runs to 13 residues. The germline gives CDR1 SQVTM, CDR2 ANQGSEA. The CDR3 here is CSVHSGTGTEAFF.

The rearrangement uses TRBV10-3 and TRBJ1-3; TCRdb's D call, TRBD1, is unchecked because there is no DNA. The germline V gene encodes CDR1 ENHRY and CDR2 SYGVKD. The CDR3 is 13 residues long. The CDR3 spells CANKQGAGNTIYF.

CDR3 sequence: CSARDQASGRASTGELFF. The V gene is TRBV20-1, the J gene TRBJ2-2; TCRdb calls TRBD2, which cannot be checked without DNA. Germline CDR1 DFQATT, CDR2 SNEGSKA (reference sequence). This CDR3 comprises 18 residues.

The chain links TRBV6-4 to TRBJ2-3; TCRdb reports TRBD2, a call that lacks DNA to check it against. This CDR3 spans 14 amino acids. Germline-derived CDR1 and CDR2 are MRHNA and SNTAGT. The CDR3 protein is CASSDGGGTDTQYF.

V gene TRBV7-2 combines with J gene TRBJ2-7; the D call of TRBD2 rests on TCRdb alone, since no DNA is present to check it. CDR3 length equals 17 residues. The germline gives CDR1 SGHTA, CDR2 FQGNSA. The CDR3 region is CASSLGGMRGASYEQYF.

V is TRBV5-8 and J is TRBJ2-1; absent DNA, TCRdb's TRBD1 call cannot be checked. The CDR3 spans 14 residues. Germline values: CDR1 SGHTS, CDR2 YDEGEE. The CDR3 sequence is CTSSRPGQYNEQFF. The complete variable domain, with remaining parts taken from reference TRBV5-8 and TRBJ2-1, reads EAGVTQSPTHLIKTRGQQATLRCSPISGHTSVYWYQQALGLGLQFLLWYDEGEERNRGNFPPRFSGRQFPNYSSELNVNALELEDSALYLCTSSRPGQYNEQFFGPGTRLTVL.

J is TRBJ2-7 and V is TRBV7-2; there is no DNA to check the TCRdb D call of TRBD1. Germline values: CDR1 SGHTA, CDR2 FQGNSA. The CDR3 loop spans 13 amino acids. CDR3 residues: CASSLVEGNEQYF.

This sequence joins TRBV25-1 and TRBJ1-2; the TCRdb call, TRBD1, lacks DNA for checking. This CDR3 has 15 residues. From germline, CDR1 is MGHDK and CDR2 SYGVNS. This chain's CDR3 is CASAGQWGTVRGYTF.

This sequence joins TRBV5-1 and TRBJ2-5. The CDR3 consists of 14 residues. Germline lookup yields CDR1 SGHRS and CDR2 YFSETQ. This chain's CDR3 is CASSLDRVQETQYF.

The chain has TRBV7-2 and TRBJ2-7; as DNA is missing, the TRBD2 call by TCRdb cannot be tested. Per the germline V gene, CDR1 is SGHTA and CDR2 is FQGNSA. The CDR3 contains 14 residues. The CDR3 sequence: CASTPGLPRLEQYF.

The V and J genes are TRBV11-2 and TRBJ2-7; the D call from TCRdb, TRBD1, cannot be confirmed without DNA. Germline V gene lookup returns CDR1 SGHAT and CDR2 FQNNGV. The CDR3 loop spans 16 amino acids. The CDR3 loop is CASSRQGQKSSYEQYF.

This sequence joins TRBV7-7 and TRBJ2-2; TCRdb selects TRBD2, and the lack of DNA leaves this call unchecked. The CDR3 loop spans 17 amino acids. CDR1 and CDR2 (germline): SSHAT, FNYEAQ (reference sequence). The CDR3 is CASSLASPPTNTGELFF.

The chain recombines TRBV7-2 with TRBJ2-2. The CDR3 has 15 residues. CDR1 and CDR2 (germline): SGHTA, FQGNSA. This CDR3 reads CASSLGRTNTGELFF.

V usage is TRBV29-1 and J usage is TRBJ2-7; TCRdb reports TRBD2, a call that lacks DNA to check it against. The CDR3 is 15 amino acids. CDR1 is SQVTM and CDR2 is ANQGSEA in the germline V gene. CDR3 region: CSVEKLAGFSYEQYF.

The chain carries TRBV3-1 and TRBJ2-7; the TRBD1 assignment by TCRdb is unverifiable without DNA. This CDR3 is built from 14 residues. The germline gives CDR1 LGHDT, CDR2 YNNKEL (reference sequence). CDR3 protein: CASSQGGQTYEQYF.